A selection of T cell receptor beta chains follows, all from one sample in a study of read filtering for tumor transcriptome and immune sequencing. Using its own MiXCR run on the reads, TCRdb lists one record per CDR3 protein. The sample lists approximately 45,000 distinct CDR3 sequences, roughly a fifth occurring once. Material: a population of CD138-negative cells sorted from bone marrow. The receptors come from a donor at least 40 years old with multiple myeloma. The CDR3 runs from the conserved cysteine through the conserved F or W. A D gene is named only where the DNA matches it firmly. Size tells how often a clone was seen (once, few, many) or the class of an expanded clone, and some rows leave it out.

once,TRBJ2-5,TRBV4-3,-,TGCGCCAGCAGCCAAGATGACGGGCGGCGAGAGACCCAGTACTTC,CASSQDDGRRETQYF
many,TRBJ1-1,TRBV28,-,TGTGCCAGCAGTTTATCGAGTCTGAGGATGGACACTGAAGCTTTCTTT,CASSLSSLRMDTEAFF
many,TRBJ2-3,TRBV27,-,TGTGCCAGCAGCTGGGCCGGTTCAGATACGCAGTATTTT,CASSWAGSDTQYF
-,TRBJ2-7,TRBV7-7,-,TGTGCCAGCAGCTTAAACGGCGAGCAGTACTTC,CASSLNGEQYF
few,TRBJ2-1,TRBV5-4,TRBD1,TGTGCCAGCAGCTTTCAAAACAGGGGATCCGATGAGCAGTTCTTC,CASSFQNRGSDEQFF
many,TRBJ2-1,TRBV14,TRBD2,TGTGCCAGCACCACCGGGACTAGCGGGAGAGGAGATGAGCAGTTCTTC,CASTTGTSGRGDEQFF
few,TRBJ2-3,TRBV19,-,TGTGCCAGTAGCCTAAACACAGATACGCAGTATTTT,CASSLNTDTQYF
many,TRBJ2-5,TRBV5-1,-,TGCGCCAGCAGCTTGGTTGGGGGAGAGACCCAGTACTTC,CASSLVGGETQYF
many,TRBJ2-2,TRBV28,TRBD2,TGTGCCAGCAGTTTCAGCGGGGGGCCCGGGGAGCTGTTTTTT,CASSFSGGPGELFF
many,TRBJ2-6,TRBV6-5,TRBD1,TGTGCCAGCAGTTACCGCTCACGACAGGGGTCCGGGGCCAACGTCCTGACTTTC,CASSYRSRQGSGANVLTF
many,TRBJ1-1,TRBV12-5,-,TGTGCTAGTGACCCGGCCCCCGGACAAACGAACACTGAAGCTTTCTTT,CASDPAPGQTNTEAFF
many,TRBJ1-1,TRBV20-1,-,TGCAGTGCTAACGCATGGGGGAACACTGAAGCTTTCTTT,CSANAWGNTEAFF
many,TRBJ2-2,TRBV4-1,TRBD2,TGCGCCAGCAGCCGTGCTCCCCCGGGAGGTTACACCGGGGAGCTGTTTTTT,CASSRAPPGGYTGELFF
many,TRBJ2-5,TRBV4-3,-,TGCGCCAGCAGCGTCGACAGGTCGTACCAAGAGACCCAGTACTTC,CASSVDRSYQETQYF
many,TRBJ2-7,TRBV23-1,-,TGCGCCAGCAGTCAATCCCCAGTGCCATACGAGCAGTACTTC,CASSQSPVPYEQYF
many,TRBJ2-2,TRBV27,TRBD1,TGTGCCAGCAGTTTATGGTCCCAGGGGGCCGGGGAGCTGTTTTTT,CASSLWSQGAGELFF
many,TRBJ2-7,TRBV20-1,TRBD2,TGCAGTGCTAGAAGGGGACTAGCGGGAGGAGTGTCCGAGCAGTACTTC,CSARRGLAGGVSEQYF
many,TRBJ2-3,TRBV7-2,-,TGTGCCAGCAGCTTAGTGGTGGCAGATACGCAGTATTTT,CASSLVVADTQYF
many,TRBJ2-5,TRBV5-1,TRBD2,TGCGCCAGCAGCTTGCTTCTAGCGGAGCAAGAGACCCAGTACTTC,CASSLLLAEQETQYF
many,TRBJ2-7,TRBV11-2,-,TGTGCCAGCAGCTTAGTGGTTGTAGGGGAGCAGTACTTC,CASSLVVVGEQYF
-,TRBJ2-2,TRBV4-1,-,TGCGCCAGCATCCAAGGCATAGGCTTTGCCACCGGGGGGCTGTTTTTT,CASIQGIGFATGGLFF
many,TRBJ2-3,TRBV5-4,TRBD2,TGTGCCAGCAGCTCCTCGACTAGCGGGAGGCGAGATACGCAGTATTTT,CASSSSTSGRRDTQYF
many,TRBJ2-2,TRBV6-2/TRBV6-3,-,TGTGCCAGCAATCGATTCCAGACCGGGGAGCTGTTTTTT,CASNRFQTGELFF
many,TRBJ1-1,TRBV28,-,TGTGCCAGCAGTTTTCAGTACACTGAAGCTTTCTTT,CASSFQYTEAFF
medium-sized,TRBJ2-1,TRBV5-1,TRBD2,TGCGCCAGCAGCTGGGGAGGGGCGGCGGTCAATGAGCAGTTCTTC,CASSWGGAAVNEQFF
many,TRBJ2-7,TRBV6-5,TRBD1,TGTGCCAGCAGTTACAGAGAGACAGGGGTCGATGCTGACGAGCAGTACTTC,CASSYRETGVDADEQYF
many,TRBJ2-7,TRBV28,-,TGTGCCAGCAGTTTGAGCCAGCCCTACGAGCAGTACTTC,CASSLSQPYEQYF
many,TRBJ1-4,TRBV12-3/TRBV12-4,-,TGTGCCAGCAGTTTCGCACCGGCTGAAAAACTGTTTTTT,CASSFAPAEKLFF
many,TRBJ2-3,TRBV6-4,TRBD2,TGTGCCAGCAGTCCCGTGTCTAGCGGGGCAGATACGCAGTATTTT,CASSPVSSGADTQYF
-,TRBJ1-5,TRBV5-1,-,TGCGCCAGCAGCTTGGTGGGTGGCAATCAGCCCCAGCATTTT,CASSLVGGNQPQHF
-,TRBJ2-7,TRBV6-1,-,TGTGCCAGCAGTGCTGTGTCTGAGCAGTACTTC,CASSAVSEQYF
-,TRBJ2-5,TRBV7-2,TRBD2,TGTGCCAGCAGCTCTCCTCGGACTAGACTGGAGACCCAGTACTTC,CASSSPRTRLETQYF
-,TRBJ2-7,TRBV20-1,TRBD2,TGCAGTGCTGTTCCAACTAGCGGGAGGGCCTCATTTTACGATCAGTACTTC,CSAVPTSGRASFYDQYF
many,TRBJ2-1,TRBV7-8,-,TGTGCCAGCAGCTTAGTCGCGGGATGGTACAATGAGCAGTTCTTC,CASSLVAGWYNEQFF
many,TRBJ2-1,TRBV12-3/TRBV12-4,TRBD2,TGTGCCAGCAGCCGCTCGGCGGGAGCGTACAATGAGCAGTTCTTC,CASSRSAGAYNEQFF
many,TRBJ2-1,TRBV12-3/TRBV12-4,-,TGTGCCAGCAGTTTAGTGGCCGAGCAGTTCTTC,CASSLVAEQFF
many,TRBJ1-2,TRBV19,-,TGTGCCAGTACCCCGGGAGCCTTCTATGGCTACACCTTC,CASTPGAFYGYTF
many,TRBJ2-1,TRBV30,-,TGTGCCTGGAGTGTTCCCGGGAGAGGATACAATGAGCAGTTCTTC,CAWSVPGRGYNEQFF
many,TRBJ2-1,TRBV12-3/TRBV12-4,TRBD2,TGTGCCAGCAGTCCATTGCCTAGCGGGAGTGTTGAGCAGTTCTTC,CASSPLPSGSVEQFF
few,TRBJ2-5,TRBV11-1,TRBD2,TGTGCCAGCAGCCCAGGCGGGGGAGCGCGCCAAGAGACCCAGTACTTC,CASSPGGGARQETQYF
many,TRBJ2-7,TRBV20-1,-,TGCAGTGCTAGAGATCCCGACAGGATCTACGAGCAGTACTTC,CSARDPDRIYEQYF
many,TRBJ2-7,TRBV5-1,TRBD2,TGCGCCAGCAGCTTGGATCGTGGGACTAGCGGGGCCTACGAGCAGTACTTC,CASSLDRGTSGAYEQYF
many,TRBJ2-5,TRBV7-2,TRBD2,TGTGCCAGCAGCTTAACCCTCCCACTAGCGGGAGGACAAGAGACCCAGTACTTC,CASSLTLPLAGGQETQYF
many,TRBJ2-7,TRBV5-5,TRBD1,TGTGCCAGCAGCGCCGGGACAGGTACCTACGAGCAGTACTTC,CASSAGTGTYEQYF
many,TRBJ2-5,TRBV5-1,TRBD2,TGCGCCAGCAGCGAGGCCCGGACTAGCGGGGGAGAACTCCAAGAGACCCAGTACTTC,CASSEARTSGGELQETQYF
few,TRBJ2-1,TRBV2,TRBD2,TGTGCCAGCACCCCCGGACTAGCGGTATTCCAGGAGCAGTTCTTC,CASTPGLAVFQEQFF
many,TRBJ1-2,TRBV29-1,-,TGCAGCGTTGAAGCAGGGGACTATGGCTACACCTTC,CSVEAGDYGYTF
many,TRBJ1-1,TRBV5-1,-,TGCGCCAGCAGCTATTGGCCGGGGAACACTGAAGCTTTCTTT,CASSYWPGNTEAFF
few,TRBJ2-1,TRBV6-2/TRBV6-3,-,TGTGCCAGCAGTTACTCTAGGCTGAATGAGCAGTTCTTC,CASSYSRLNEQFF